The 24 T cell receptor beta chains reported below all come from one sample, sequenced in a study of T cell changes during pregnancy in multiple sclerosis. Libraries were prepared by immunoSEQ multiplex PCR; TCRdb keeps only in-frame clonotypes and omits some of them. The sample contains around 40,000 clones, 85% to 95% of which appear only once. Sequenced here: CD4+ T cells from peripheral blood mononuclear cells, sampled in the third trimester of pregnancy. The receptors stem from a female donor with multiple sclerosis, enrolled in a pregnancy study.

V usage is TRBV11-3 and J usage is TRBJ2-1, with 8 bases identical to TRBD2. The CDR3 consists of 14 residues. With V trimmed by 2 bases and J by 9 bases, 6 bases remained unmatched. Per germline, CDR1 SGHNT and CDR2 YENEEA. CDR3 loop: CASSLSRGGSEQFF. CDR3 DNA: TGTGCCAGCAGCTTAAGCCGGGGGGGGAGTGAGCAGTTCTTC.

The chain recombines TRBV10-3 with TRBJ1-3; D is perhaps TRBD1 (5 bases). Trimming pared 2 bases from V and 4 bases from J, leaving 9 bases between. The CDR3 runs 14 residues. Germline lookup yields CDR1 ENHRY and CDR2 SYGVKD. CDR3 sequence (DNA): TGTGCCATCAGTGAGGCAGGGTCCGGAAACACCATATATTTT. As protein: CAISEAGSGNTIYF.

V and J are TRBV2 and TRBJ1-2; no reliable D call. The CDR3 contains 12 residues. CDR1 and CDR2 from the germline V gene are SNHLY and FYNNEI. V was pared by 4 bases and J by 8 bases, with 11 bases between. The CDR3 region has the DNA TGTGCCAGCAGTGGAGGGCCGTGGGGCTACACCTTC. Protein: CASSGGPWGYTF. The full variable domain, in which reference TRBV2 and TRBJ1-2 provide the parts outside the CDR3, is EPEVTQTPSHQVTQMGQEVILRCVPISNHLYFYWYRQILGQKVEFLVSFYNNEISEKSEIFDDQFSVERPDGSNFTLKIRSTKLEDSAMYFCASSGGPWGYTFGSGTRLTVV.

V is TRBV9 and J is TRBJ1-2, with 7 bases fitting TRBD1. This CDR3 region has 14 residues. Germline V CDR1 and CDR2: SGDLS, YYNGEE. J lost 4 bases, V lost 4 bases, and 7 bases had no gene match. In DNA form, the CDR3 reads TGTGCCAGCAGCTCCGAGACAGGGTTCTATGGCTACACCTTC. Translation gives CASSSETGFYGYTF. Drawing the rest from reference TRBV9 and TRBJ1-2, the complete variable domain is DSGVTQTPKHLITATGQRVTLRCSPRSGDLSVYWYQQSLDQGLQFLIQYYNGEERAKGNILERFSAQQFPDLHSELNLSSLELGDSALYFCASSSETGFYGYTFGSGTRLTVV.

This chain joins TRBV7-9 and TRBJ1-2; D might be TRBD1 (5 bases). CDR3 length: 16 residues. Trimming took off 5 bases at V and 5 bases at J, with 21 bases between the two ends. Germline V gene sequence: CDR1 SEHNR, CDR2 FQNEAQ (reference sequence). The CDR3 nucleotides read TGTGCCAGCAGCCCCCAGGCGGGGCCCGCTCGGTATGGCTACACCTTC. Translation: CASSPQAGPARYGYTF.

V is TRBV5-4 and J is TRBJ1-1; tentative D call: TRBD1 (5 bases). Trimming stripped 1 base from V and 1 base from J, with 8 bases between. The CDR3 contains 14 residues. Germline V gives CDR1 SGHNT, CDR2 YYREEE (reference sequence). CDR3 in amino acids: CASSLIGGNTEAFF. The DNA for the CDR3 is TGTGCCAGCAGCTTGATCGGGGGGAACACTGAAGCTTTCTTT.

The chain combines TRBV19 with TRBJ1-1, with TRBD1 as a possible D gene (6 bases). Per germline, CDR1 LNHDA and CDR2 SQIVND (reference sequence). V lost 4 bases to trimming and J lost 2 bases, with 11 bases between them. This CDR3 is built from 14 residues. The DNA of the CDR3 is TGTGCCAGTAGTACCCAGGGGTCTAACACTGAAGCTTTCTTT. Translating gives CASSTQGSNTEAFF.

The rearrangement links TRBV28 to TRBJ2-5, with D possibly being TRBD2 (5 bases). The CDR3 runs 14 residues. V gave up 4 bases and J gave up 6 bases, with 15 bases separating them. Germline-derived CDR1 and CDR2 are MDHEN and SYDVKM. In DNA form, the CDR3 reads TGTGCCAGCAGTTCCCCTTTAGGAGGAAAGACCCAGTACTTC. Amino acid sequence: CASSSPLGGKTQYF. Full variable domain (rest looked up from reference TRBV28 and TRBJ2-5): DVKVTQSSRYLVKRTGEKVFLECVQDMDHENMFWYRQDPGLGLRLIYFSYDVKMKEKGDIPEGYSVSREKKERFSLILESASTNQTSMYLCASSSPLGGKTQYFGPGTRLLVL.

The rearrangement joins TRBV7-2 to TRBJ1-1; tentatively, D is TRBD1 (5 bases). V lost 4 bases to trimming and J lost 0 bases, with 12 bases between them. Germline assignment: CDR1 SGHTA and CDR2 FQGNSA. This CDR3 is built from 15 residues. The CDR3 sequence: CASSSVGGMNTEAFF. The CDR3 DNA is TGTGCCAGCAGCTCCGTCGGGGGAATGAACACTGAAGCTTTCTTT.

The rearrangement uses TRBV7-6 and TRBJ2-3, with D maybe TRBD1 (6 bases). Deletions cut 10 bases from V and 1 base from J, with 12 bases between. Per germline, CDR1 SGHVS and CDR2 FNYEAQ. This CDR3 is 13 amino acids long. The CDR3 sequence: CATLQGGTDTQYF. As DNA, the CDR3 is TGTGCCACCTTACAGGGAGGCACAGATACGCAGTATTTT. The full variable domain, rest sourced from reference TRBV7-6 and TRBJ2-3, is GAGVSQSPRYKVTKRGQDVALRCDPISGHVSLYWYRQALGQGPEFLTYFNYEAQQDKSGLPNDRFSAERPEGSISTLTIQRTEQRDSAMYRCATLQGGTDTQYFGPGTRLTVL.

The rearrangement joins TRBV6-1 to TRBJ1-5; no definite D call. This CDR3 is 14 amino acids long. V was clipped by 10 bases and J by 0 bases, with 13 bases between them. The germline V gene has CDR1 MNHNS and CDR2 SASEGT. The CDR3 DNA sequence: TGTGCCATTACAGTCAAGGATAGCAATCAGCCCCAGCATTTT. Its translation: CAITVKDSNQPQHF.

V gene TRBV5-4 combines with J gene TRBJ2-5; no definite D call. V was shortened by 4 bases and J by 4 bases, with 11 bases between the two germline ends. Germline values: CDR1 SGHNT, CDR2 YYREEE (reference sequence). This CDR3 has 13 amino acids. CDR3 amino acids: CASSPFPRETQYF. The CDR3 DNA reads TGTGCCAGCAGCCCTTTCCCTAGAGAGACCCAGTACTTC. Full variable domain (remainder filled in from reference TRBV5-4 and TRBJ2-5): ETGVTQSPTHLIKTRGQQVTLRCSSQSGHNTVSWYQQALGQGPQFIFQYYREEENGRGNFPPRFSGLQFPNYSSELNVNALELDDSALYLCASSPFPRETQYFGPGTRLLVL.

The chain joins TRBV5-1 to TRBJ2-3; D might be TRBD1 (5 bases). Germline lookup yields CDR1 SGHRS and CDR2 YFSETQ. The CDR3 is made up of 15 amino acids. The V end was cut by 0 bases, the J end by 3 bases, with 11 bases between. DNA for the CDR3: TGCGCCAGCAGCTTGGCGGCAGGGAAGACAGATACGCAGTATTTT. This sequence encodes CASSLAAGKTDTQYF.

The chain carries TRBV12-2 and TRBJ1-3. TRBV12-2 is marked as a pseudogene. This CDR3 has 15 amino acids. As DNA, the CDR3 is TGTGCAAGTCGTTCCTACCGAACCTCTGGAAACACCATATATTTT. Translating it yields CASRSYRTSGNTIYF.

The chain joins TRBV29-1 to TRBJ2-3; 8 positions match TRBD2. Germline V lookup: CDR1 SQVTM, CDR2 ANQGSEA. This CDR3 is built from 14 residues. V was pared by 8 bases and J by 6 bases, with 13 bases of the junction left unmatched. The CDR3 nucleotides are TGCAGCTTAGCCCCGGGAGGGACTGGGGATACGCAGTATTTT. Encoded protein: CSLAPGGTGDTQYF.

This chain links TRBV10-3 with TRBJ2-1; TRBD1 is a possible D gene (5 bases). Germline CDR1 and CDR2: ENHRY and SYGVKD. The V and J ends lost 3 bases and 5 bases respectively, with 14 bases between them. The CDR3 covers 15 residues. This CDR3 reads CAISDTGLAHNEQFF. CDR3 bases: TGTGCCATCAGTGATACAGGTCTCGCCCACAATGAGCAGTTCTTC.

V usage is TRBV7-8 and J usage is TRBJ2-7; D might be TRBD2 (6 bases). CDR1 and CDR2 from the germline V gene are SGHVS and FQNEAQ. The V and J ends lost 6 bases and 3 bases respectively, with 18 bases between them. The CDR3 runs to 15 residues. The chain's CDR3 is CASRAGGTWGYEQYF. The CDR3 region has the DNA TGTGCCAGCAGAGCTGGGGGGACCTGGGGCTACGAGCAGTACTTC.

The V and J genes are TRBV4-1 and TRBJ2-2, with TRBD1 matching 8 bases. The CDR3 is 14 amino acids. J lost 6 bases, V lost 4 bases, and 4 bases had no gene match. The germline CDR1 and CDR2 sequences are MGHRA and YSYEKL. This chain's CDR3 is CASSPGQAAGELFF. In DNA form, the CDR3 reads TGCGCCAGCAGCCCGGGACAGGCGGCCGGGGAGCTGTTTTTT.

The V and J genes are TRBV2 and TRBJ1-2, with 10 bases that match TRBD1. V lost 6 bases to trimming and J lost 6 bases; unmatched junction nucleotides: 10. Germline CDR1 SNHLY, CDR2 FYNNEI. The CDR3 is 15 amino acids. CDR3 sequence reads: CASRSDRGSLDGYTF. CDR3 sequence (DNA): TGTGCCAGCAGGTCGGACAGGGGGAGTTTGGATGGCTACACCTTC.

The gene calls are TRBV7-8 and TRBJ2-7, with 7 bases identical to TRBD2. The CDR3 covers 17 residues. The junction had 8 bases not matched to a gene; V was cut back by 0 bases and J by 0 bases. Germline values: CDR1 SGHVS, CDR2 FQNEAQ. The CDR3 bases are TGTGCCAGCAGCTTAGCCCTTTCGAGCGGGGCCTCCTACGAGCAGTACTTC. It specifies CASSLALSSGASYEQYF.

The chain employs TRBV7-3 and TRBJ2-5, with TRBD1 matching 12 bases. This CDR3 has 16 residues. The germline gives CDR1 SGHTA, CDR2 FQGTGA. V lost 0 bases to trimming and J lost 4 bases; unmatched junction nucleotides: 3. CDR3 loop: CASSLTGTGGAETQYF. In DNA form, the CDR3 reads TGTGCCAGCAGCTTAACGGGGACAGGGGGCGCAGAGACCCAGTACTTC.

The V and J genes are TRBV7-3 and TRBJ2-1; 8 nucleotides agree with TRBD2. The V gene's germline CDR1 is SGHTA and CDR2 FQGTGA. The CDR3 runs 13 residues. V shed 7 bases and J 6 bases; nucleotides not matched to a gene: 5. DNA of the CDR3: TGTGCCAGCACCTCGGGGGGGCCCAATGAGCAGTTCTTC. This encodes CASTSGGPNEQFF.

This clone was seen only once. V usage is TRBV7-9 and J usage is TRBJ2-7; 7 nucleotides line up with TRBD1. CDR3 length equals 16 residues. The V gene end was trimmed by 1 base and the J gene end by 3 bases; junction bases not matched to a gene: 9. Germline CDR1 and CDR2: SEHNR and FQNEAQ (reference sequence). CDR3 bases: TGTGCCAGCAGCTTAGGGTCTTGGGACAGATACTACGAGCAGTACTTC. Its translation: CASSLGSWDRYYEQYF.

CDR3 residues: CASSKERILNTEAFF. CDR3 DNA sequence: TGTGCCAGCAGCAAGGAGAGGATTCTGAACACTGAAGCTTTCTTT. V gene TRBV21-1 combines with J gene TRBJ1-1. TRBV21-1 is noted as a pseudogene. The CDR3 has 15 residues.